Presented here are 8 T cell receptor beta chains from one specimen sequenced in a study of cytomegalovirus exposure and HLA in healthy donors. The PCR contained 60 Vbeta and 13 Jbeta primers. Profiled with immunoSEQ multiplex PCR; TCRdb holds only in-frame clones, not every one. Of about 180,000 clones listed, 75% to 85% are singletons. Input material: PBMCs. These receptors were taken from a man between 18 and 35 years old in good health and CMV-seronegative.

The chain links TRBV19 to TRBJ1-4; D uncertain. The V end lost 5 bases, the J end lost 6 bases, and 16 bases lay between the germline ends. The CDR3 contains 15 residues. Looked up from germline, CDR1 is LNHDA and CDR2 is SQIVND (reference sequence). The CDR3 is CASSFRNAGDEKLFF. DNA of the CDR3: TGTGCCAGTAGTTTTAGGAATGCGGGAGATGAAAAACTGTTTTTT.

This sequence joins TRBV21-1 and TRBJ2-5; TRBD2 was called by the table and not checked on the DNA. TRBV21-1 is an annotated pseudogene. This CDR3 has 12 residues. The CDR3 DNA follows: TGTGCCAGCACTCCCCTTCGAGAGACCCAGTACTTC. As protein: CASTPLRETQYF.

This clone turned up a few times. The chain recombines TRBV29-1 with TRBJ1-4; D gene unclear. The germline V and J ends were trimmed by 4 bases and 1 base, with 7 bases remaining between them. Looked up from germline, CDR1 is SQVTM and CDR2 is ANQGSEA. There are 13 residues in the CDR3. CDR3 region: CSVGGGTNEKLFF. The DNA of the CDR3 is TGCAGCGTTGGGGGAGGAACTAATGAAAAACTGTTTTTT.

V usage is TRBV7-2 and J usage is TRBJ2-1, with TRBD2 identical over 11 bases. V dropped 5 bases and J dropped 3; count of bases not matched to a gene: 15. The germline V gene has CDR1 SGHTA and CDR2 FQGNSA. This CDR3 spans 19 amino acids. Written as DNA, the CDR3 is TGTGCCAGCAGCGGTTTTAGCGGGAGGGCCAAACTAGTCTACAATGAGCAGTTCTTC. It translates to CASSGFSGRAKLVYNEQFF.

The chain uses TRBV5-6 and TRBJ2-5; 9 bases match TRBD2. CDR3 size: 15 residues. V shed 4 bases and J 2 bases; nucleotides not matched to a gene: 6. CDR1 is SGHDT and CDR2 is YYEEEE in the germline V gene. The CDR3 spells CASSRLAALQETQYF. The CDR3 DNA reads as TGTGCCAGCAGCCGACTAGCGGCACTACAAGAGACCCAGTACTTC.

V and J are TRBV27 and TRBJ1-1; unclear D gene. The CDR3 length is 15 residues. Trimming took 0 bases from V and 5 from J, leaving 13 bases between them. Germline values: CDR1 MNHEY, CDR2 SMNVEV (reference sequence). The CDR3 sequence: CASSLSRGLGTEAFF. The CDR3 region has the DNA TGTGCCAGCAGTTTATCGAGAGGGCTGGGAACTGAAGCTTTCTTT.

This chain joins TRBV29-1 and TRBJ2-3, with D perhaps TRBD2 (6 bases). V was shortened by 7 bases and J by 11 bases, with 28 bases between the two germline ends. The CDR3 has 15 amino acids. Germline V gives CDR1 SQVTM, CDR2 ANQGSEA. The CDR3 DNA is TGCAGCGCAACCTCTAGCGACCATCTCTGGCGGGGGCAGTATTTT. Translation gives CSATSSDHLWRGQYF.

The chain employs TRBV12-5 and TRBJ1-2; tentative D call: TRBD1 (6 bases). This CDR3 spans 15 amino acids. Trimming took off 6 bases at V and 3 bases at J, with 17 bases between the two ends. Germline V gene sequence: CDR1 LGHNT, CDR2 FRNRAP. The CDR3 DNA reads TGTGCTAGTGGGTCGCCGGGGAGGGGGTACTATGGCTACACCTTC. It is translated as CASGSPGRGYYGYTF.